Described below is a single T cell receptor (beta chain) sequence and its context. The record originates from a study of blood T cells in healthy people across ages. Germline CDR1 DFQATT, CDR2 SNEGSKA (reference sequence). The CDR3 sequence is 15 residues long. Trimming removed 5 bases from V and 2 bases from J; junction bases left unmatched: 3. Using a J-beta primer mix together with a sample-barcoded 5' primer, a second PCR was run for roughly 6 to 12 cycles. TCRdb recomputed calls from the 5' RACE reads with MiXCR, one row per CDR3 protein. This repertoire shows some 1.7 million distinct CDR3 sequences, approximately 30% found once; its top ten account for less than 9.5%.

The receptor's source is a woman in her 30s in good health. The sample comprised blood. V and J are TRBV20-1 and TRBJ2-3; 14 bases map to TRBD2. The CDR3: CSAGTSGGLTDTQYF. The CDR3 region has the DNA TGCAGTGCTGGGACTAGCGGGGGACTCACAGATACGCAGTATTTT.